These T cell receptor beta chains were read from a single sample in a study of PD-1 blockade in classical Hodgkin lymphoma. Libraries were prepared by immunoSEQ multiplex PCR; TCRdb keeps only in-frame clonotypes and omits some of them. The sample includes some 8,900 clones, about 82% seen only once; the top ten take 45% to 50%. Sequences were derived from peripheral blood mononuclear cells (PBMCs), sampled before the fourth cycle of nivolumab. The source is a human donor with classical Hodgkin lymphoma. The CDR3 runs from the conserved cysteine through the conserved F or W. The order of the fields is J gene, clone size, D gene, V gene, CDR3 protein, CDR3 DNA. D genes are given only for firm matches. Only some rows state a clone size, as once, few, many or a class for expanded clones.

>TRBJ2-1|NA|TRBD1|TRBV7-7
CASSARQGPYNEQFF
TGTGCTAGCAGCGCCAGACAGGGCCCCTACAATGAGCAGTTCTTC
>TRBJ1-1|NA|NA|TRBV18
CASSIVSGDTEAFF
TGTGCCAGCTCAATCGTCTCCGGCGACACTGAAGCTTTCTTT
>TRBJ2-3|NA|TRBD2|TRBV7-9
CASSPSSGRGTDTQYF
TGTGCCAGCAGCCCCTCTAGCGGGAGGGGCACAGATACGCAGTATTTT
>TRBJ2-1|NA|TRBD2|TRBV19
CASSILLAETEQFF
TGTGCCAGTAGTATTTTACTAGCGGAAACTGAGCAGTTCTTC
>TRBJ2-7|few|NA|TRBV5-5
CASSSPGLFEQYF
TGTGCCAGCAGTTCCCCGGGACTGTTCGAGCAGTACTTC
>TRBJ1-2|NA|NA|TRBV2
CASSDWTASYGYTF
TGTGCCAGCAGTGATTGGACGGCGAGCTATGGCTACACCTTC
>TRBJ1-1|NA|NA|TRBV5-1
CASRPIQGSGTEAFF
TGCGCCAGCAGACCTATACAGGGATCTGGCACTGAAGCTTTCTTT
>TRBJ2-1|once|TRBD2|TRBV6-5
CASSYGTSDNEQFF
TGTGCCAGCAGTTACGGGACTAGCGACAATGAGCAGTTCTTC
>TRBJ2-7|NA|TRBD1|TRBV18
CASSPPTQGDYEQYF
TGTGCCAGCTCACCACCGACCCAGGGGGACTACGAGCAGTACTTC
>TRBJ2-3|once|TRBD2|TRBV19
CASSTPGLAGGQADTQYF
TGTGCCAGTAGTACGCCGGGACTAGCGGGGGGGCAAGCAGATACGCAGTATTTT
>TRBJ2-7|NA|NA|TRBV19
CASSTGSGLTPHEQYF
TGTGCCAGTAGTACCGGAAGCGGCCTCACCCCCCACGAGCAGTACTTC
>TRBJ1-1|NA|TRBD1|TRBV10-3
CAISPTGDTEAFF
TGTGCCATCAGCCCAACAGGGGACACTGAAGCTTTCTTT
>TRBJ2-3|NA|TRBD2|TRBV9
CASSVLPAGGSTDTQYF
TGTGCCAGCAGCGTATTACCAGCGGGGGGGAGCACAGATACGCAGTATTTT
>TRBJ2-1|NA|TRBD2|TRBV11-2
CASSTTGTRVNEQFF
TGTGCCAGCAGCACCACCGGGACTAGGGTCAATGAGCAGTTCTTC
>TRBJ1-1|NA|NA|TRBV28
CATYGYTEAFF
TGTGCCACGTACGGATACACTGAAGCTTTCTTT
>TRBJ2-7|NA|NA|TRBV5-1
CASSFGGIDYEQYF
TGCGCCAGCAGCTTTGGCGGGATCGACTACGAGCAGTACTTC
>TRBJ2-1|NA|NA|TRBV27
CASSSQGGVNEQFF
TGTGCCAGCAGTTCACAGGGAGGGGTAAATGAGCAGTTCTTC
>TRBJ2-1|NA|TRBD1|TRBV6-4
CASSDSIQGAHNEQFF
TGTGCCAGCAGTGACTCAATACAGGGGGCCCACAATGAGCAGTTCTTC
>TRBJ1-5|NA|NA|TRBV7-2
CASSLEGMQPQHF
TGTGCCAGCAGCTTAGAAGGGATGCAGCCCCAGCATTTT
>TRBJ1-5|few|NA|TRBV5-6
CASSLKDQPQHF
TGTGCCAGCAGCTTGAAGGATCAGCCCCAGCATTTT
>TRBJ1-1|NA|NA|TRBV18
CASSRGGEGNTEAFF
TGTGCCAGCTCACGGGGCGGGGAGGGGAACACTGAAGCTTTCTTT
>TRBJ1-1|NA|TRBD1|TRBV19
CASSMDRGRPEAFF
TGTGCCAGTAGTATGGACAGGGGGAGGCCTGAAGCTTTCTTT
>TRBJ2-7|NA|NA|TRBV6-6
CASSLQGREQYF
TGTGCCAGCAGTCTACAGGGCCGCGAGCAGTACTTC
>TRBJ2-1|NA|NA|TRBV6-5
CASRPSFGSNEQFF
TGTGCCAGCAGACCTAGCTTTGGGAGCAATGAGCAGTTCTTC
>TRBJ1-6|NA|NA|TRBV30
CAWSLPGRNNSPLHF
TGTGCCTGGAGTCTCCCGGGAAGGAATAATTCACCCCTCCACTTT
>TRBJ2-1|NA|NA|TRBV7-2
CASSPGGYEQFF
TGTGCCAGCAGCCCTGGAGGGTATGAGCAGTTCTTC
>TRBJ1-1|few|NA|TRBV6-1
CASSGGINTEAFF
TGTGCCAGCTCCGGGGGGATAAACACTGAAGCTTTCTTT
>TRBJ2-3|NA|NA|TRBV20-1
CSAVNTDTQYF
TGCAGTGCTGTCAACACAGATACGCAGTATTTT
>TRBJ2-7|NA|TRBD2|TRBV5-3
CARSPYRLAGLSYEQYF
TGTGCCAGAAGCCCGTACCGATTAGCGGGGCTATCCTACGAGCAGTACTTC
>TRBJ2-7|NA|NA|TRBV5-1
CASSRPPGGGSYEQYF
TGCGCCAGCAGCCGCCCCCCAGGGGGGGGTTCCTACGAGCAGTACTTC
>TRBJ2-5|NA|TRBD1|TRBV7-6
CASSRTGFEETQYF
TGTGCCAGCAGCAGGACAGGGTTTGAGGAGACCCAGTACTTC